A selection of T cell receptor beta chains follows, all from one sample in a study of blood T cell repertoires in COVID-19. Method: immunoSEQ multiplex PCR; TCRdb's copy keeps in-frame clones and lacks some. The sample shows under 150,000 clones, around 85% of them seen only once. The source material was peripheral blood. These receptors all stem from a human donor in a cohort sampled during active COVID-19. Both conserved end residues are part of each CDR3. Each record gives: CDR3 protein, CDR3 DNA, J gene, V gene, clone size, D gene. The D gene is left open where the match is weak. Clone size is shown for a subset of rows, as once, few, many or a class of expanded clone.

CDR3: CASSVRDREVDEQFF; DNA: TGCGCCAGCAGCGTCCGGGACAGGGAGGTTGATGAGCAGTTCTTC; J: TRBJ2-1; V: TRBV4-1; size: -; D: TRBD1
CDR3: CASSQGQLEAFF; DNA: TGTGCCAGCAGCCAGGGACAGCTTGAAGCTTTCTTT; J: TRBJ1-1; V: TRBV3-1/TRBV3-2; size: once; D: TRBD1
CDR3: CASSQDIGSGGLGYNEQFF; DNA: TGCGCCAGCAGCCAAGATATTGGTAGCGGGGGGTTGGGCTACAATGAGCAGTTCTTC; J: TRBJ2-1; V: TRBV4-3; size: -; D: TRBD2
CDR3: CASSLFEGTSSYNEQFF; DNA: TGTGCCAGTAGTCTCTTCGAGGGGACAAGCTCCTACAATGAGCAGTTCTTC; J: TRBJ2-1; V: TRBV19; size: once; D: -
CDR3: CAWSRGVSYNEQFF; DNA: TGTGCCTGGAGCCGGGGGGTCTCCTACAATGAGCAGTTCTTC; J: TRBJ2-1; V: TRBV30; size: once; D: TRBD2
CDR3: CASSALNYEQYF; DNA: TGTGCCAGCAGTGCCCTTAACTACGAGCAGTACTTC; J: TRBJ2-7; V: TRBV2; size: few; D: -
CDR3: CASSPSQAYSYEQYF; DNA: TGTGCCAGCAGCCCAAGCCAGGCCTACTCCTACGAGCAGTACTTC; J: TRBJ2-7; V: TRBV7-9; size: -; D: -
CDR3: CASSLQRGYDNEQFF; DNA: TGTGCCAGCAGCCTCCAGCGGGGATACGACAATGAGCAGTTCTTC; J: TRBJ2-1; V: TRBV7-2; size: -; D: TRBD2
CDR3: CASLSKVDYGYTF; DNA: TGTGCCAGCCTGAGCAAAGTAGACTATGGCTACACCTTC; J: TRBJ1-2; V: TRBV6-5; size: -; D: -
CDR3: CASTPGGEQYF; DNA: TGTGCCAGCACTCCCGGCGGCGAGCAGTACTTC; J: TRBJ2-7; V: TRBV12-3/TRBV12-4; size: few; D: -
CDR3: CASRNRAYHEQYF; DNA: TGTGCCAGCAGGAACAGGGCTTACCACGAGCAGTACTTC; J: TRBJ2-7; V: TRBV6-5; size: -; D: -
CDR3: CAWSVPPGRGYTF; DNA: TGTGCCTGGAGTGTACCGCCAGGCCGGGGCTACACCTTC; J: TRBJ1-2; V: TRBV30; size: -; D: -
CDR3: CASRRQYFGSDTQYF; DNA: -; J: TRBJ2-3; V: TRBV19; size: -; D: -
CDR3: CASSLGSRETQYF; DNA: TGTGCCAGCAGCCTCGGAAGCAGGGAGACCCAGTACTTC; J: TRBJ2-5; V: TRBV6-5; size: -; D: -